The 22 T cell receptor beta chains below come from one sample, sequenced in a study of T cell repertoires in ileal Crohn's disease (dated by TCRdb to the late 2010s). The receptor library was made with the immunoSEQ multiplex PCR assay. Here the immuneACCESS table is served through TCRdb, limited to in-frame sequences with V and J called. Missing clones are a known gap in these copies; in checked studies unresolved V genes cover under half, and the rest lacks a known reason. This sample gives some 10,000 clones in total; 70% to 90% of them show up just once. Of the sample, roughly 16% falls within the top ten clones. This specimen's time point label, interpreted: neoterminal ileum biopsy at postoperative endoscopy, about 6 months after surgery. Source material: ileal tissue. The receptors derive from an adult with Crohn's disease.

This rearrangement joins TRBV5-4 to TRBJ2-1; perhaps TRBD1 as D (5 bases). The CDR3 sequence is 11 residues long. V lost 9 bases and J lost 2, with 6 bases in between. Germline assignment: CDR1 SGHNT and CDR2 YYREEE (reference sequence). CDR3 amino acids: CAIQAYNEQFF. CDR3 sequence (DNA): TGTGCCATACAGGCCTACAATGAGCAGTTCTTC.

This chain uses TRBV10-3 with TRBJ2-1; TRBD1 matches 10 bases. The CDR3 is 15 residues long. With V trimmed by 8 bases and J by 4 bases, 8 bases remained unmatched. Germline V gene data show CDR1 as ENHRY and CDR2 as SYGVKD. CDR3 coding DNA: TGTGCCATCTTAGATCGGACAGGGGGGTACAATGAGCAGTTCTTC. The encoded protein is CAILDRTGGYNEQFF.

A single count supports this clone. The chain employs TRBV10-1 and TRBJ2-5, with TRBD2 matching over 7 bases. Germline V gives CDR1 WNHNN, CDR2 SYGVQD (reference sequence). The CDR3 is 14 amino acids. J lost 4 bases, V lost 3 bases, and 5 bases had no gene match. The chain's CDR3 is CASSDGGTGETQYF. Here the CDR3 DNA reads TGCGCCAGCAGTGACGGGGGGACCGGAGAGACCCAGTACTTC.

The CDR3 DNA sequence: TGCGCCAGCAGCGTGGACAGGGGAAATTCCTACAATGAGCAGTTCTTC. Its protein is CASSVDRGNSYNEQFF. The J gene is TRBJ2-1, the V gene TRBV5-1, with TRBD1 matching over 9 bases. CDR1 and CDR2 from the germline V gene are SGHRS and YFSETQ. This CDR3 is built from 16 residues. Trimming took 4 bases from V and 1 from J; bases not matched to a gene: 6.

The chain recombines TRBV5-1 with TRBJ2-7, with D possibly matching TRBD2 (6 bases). With 1 base removed from V and 6 bases from J, the gap between germline ends came to 17 bases. The CDR3 totals 15 residues. From germline, CDR1 is SGHRS and CDR2 YFSETQ. As DNA, the CDR3 is TGCGCCAGCAGCTTGACTATCGGGAGTCCAGGCGAGCAGTACTTC. Translated, it gives CASSLTIGSPGEQYF.

V is TRBV16 and J is TRBJ1-1, with D possibly matching TRBD1 (6 bases). The length of the CDR3 is 15 residues. With 4 bases removed from V and 1 base from J, the gap between germline ends came to 13 bases. In germline, CDR1 is KGHSY, CDR2 FQNENV. CDR3 sequence: CASSRPRGRNTEAFF. CDR3 DNA: TGTGCCAGCAGCCGTCCCAGGGGTAGGAACACTGAAGCTTTCTTT. Variable domain in full (rest from reference TRBV16 and TRBJ1-1): GEEVAQTPKHLVRGEGQKAKLYCAPIKGHSYVFWYQQVLKNEFKFLISFQNENVFDETGMPKERFSAKCLPNSPCSLEIQATKLEDSAVYFCASSRPRGRNTEAFFGQGTRLTVV.

The chain couples TRBV2 to TRBJ1-5, with TRBD1 matching 7 bases. J gave up 0 bases and V 7 bases, and 6 bases lay outside the gene matches. The germline CDR1 and CDR2 sequences are SNHLY and FYNNEI. The CDR3 runs to 15 residues. The CDR3 is CASNPGGGSNQPQHF. CDR3 bases: TGTGCCAGCAATCCAGGGGGAGGTAGCAATCAGCCCCAGCATTTT.

The genes are TRBV2 and TRBJ2-3; 8 bases are shared with TRBD2. This CDR3 spans 15 amino acids. The V segment lost 2 bases and the J segment 5 bases; nucleotides outside the gene matches: 6. Per the germline V gene, CDR1 is SNHLY and CDR2 is FYNNEI. CDR3 in amino acids: CASSETGRGGDTQYF. CDR3 nucleotides: TGTGCCAGCAGTGAAACCGGACGGGGGGGAGATACGCAGTATTTT.

The chain combines TRBV7-9 with TRBJ1-1; D is ambiguous. This CDR3 region has 14 residues. Germline V lookup: CDR1 SEHNR, CDR2 FQNEAQ (reference sequence). Trimming stripped 2 bases from V and 4 bases from J, with 11 bases between. The CDR3: CASSLLAPTTEAFF. Written as DNA, the CDR3 is TGTGCCAGCAGCTTACTTGCGCCCACCACTGAAGCTTTCTTT.

This clone was seen once. V is TRBV9 and J is TRBJ2-1; 8 nucleotides align to TRBD1. Germline V gives CDR1 SGDLS, CDR2 YYNGEE. V shed 4 bases, J shed 2 bases, and the junction held 8 bases outside the gene matches. The CDR3 is 16 residues long. CDR3: CASSSRTGSTYNEQFF. The CDR3 nucleotides read TGTGCCAGCAGCTCACGGACAGGGTCTACCTACAATGAGCAGTTCTTC.

The chain links TRBV27 to TRBJ2-1; a possible D gene is TRBD1 (5 bases). V lost 3 bases, J lost 6 bases, and 18 bases lay in between. Germline lookup yields CDR1 MNHEY and CDR2 SMNVEV (reference sequence). The CDR3 length is 16 residues. The CDR3 bases are TGTGCCAGCAGTTTGGTCGGCGTCCAAGGGGTCAATGAGCAGTTCTTC. Protein product: CASSLVGVQGVNEQFF.

The chain recombines TRBV10-3 with TRBJ2-7, with 8 bases aligning to TRBD2. The V and J ends lost 6 bases and 0 bases, in that order; junction bases with no gene match: 4. The CDR3 has 14 amino acids. Looked up from germline, CDR1 is ENHRY and CDR2 is SYGVKD. The CDR3 DNA follows: TGTGCCATCAGCCGGGGGGGGGTCTCCTACGAGCAGTACTTC. Translated: CAISRGGVSYEQYF.

The rearrangement links TRBV28 to TRBJ2-3; TRBD2 matches at 7 bases. This CDR3 comprises 16 residues. The trim removed 4 bases at V and 2 bases at J, leaving 9 bases unmatched. The germline CDR1 and CDR2 sequences are MDHEN and SYDVKM. This CDR3 is CASSSRLAIYTDTQYF. CDR3 nucleotide sequence: TGTGCCAGCAGTTCGAGACTAGCAATTTACACAGATACGCAGTATTTT.

The V call is TRBV7-9, the J call TRBJ2-1; 9 bases agree with TRBD2. From germline, CDR1 is SEHNR and CDR2 FQNEAQ (reference sequence). The V segment lost 4 bases and the J segment 5 bases; nucleotides outside the gene matches: 9. The CDR3 is made up of 16 amino acids. This CDR3 is CASSSLAGEPNNEQFF. The CDR3 nucleotides read TGTGCCAGCAGCTCATTAGCGGGGGAGCCCAACAATGAGCAGTTCTTC.

The chain carries TRBV14 and TRBJ1-2; D is uncertain. CDR1 is SGHDN and CDR2 is FVKESK in the germline V gene. V was shortened by 1 base and J by 2 bases, with 5 bases between the two germline ends. The CDR3 contains 13 residues. DNA of the CDR3: TGTGCCAGCAGCCAAGCAGGAAACTATGGCTACACCTTC. It yields the protein CASSQAGNYGYTF.

The chain recombines TRBV5-1 with TRBJ2-1, with unresolved D. Germline V lookup: CDR1 SGHRS, CDR2 YFSETQ. CDR3 length equals 15 residues. Trimming removed 0 bases from V and 0 bases from J, with 7 bases in between. CDR3 DNA sequence: TGCGCCAGCAGCTTGGCGGGTAGCTCCTACAATGAGCAGTTCTTC. Its translation: CASSLAGSSYNEQFF.

The gene calls are TRBV28 and TRBJ2-7, with D perhaps matching TRBD2 (5 bases). Germline V lookup: CDR1 MDHEN, CDR2 SYDVKM. V was cut by 10 bases and J by 2 bases, with 24 bases left in between. CDR3 size: 16 residues. The CDR3: CATFGVAEQKTYEQYF. Written as DNA, the CDR3 is TGTGCCACCTTCGGGGTAGCTGAACAGAAAACCTACGAGCAGTACTTC.

The chain has TRBV4-1 and TRBJ1-2; 8 bases map to TRBD1. Per germline, CDR1 MGHRA and CDR2 YSYEKL. This CDR3 region has 15 residues. V lost 2 bases and J lost 7; bases outside the gene matches: 9. In DNA form, the CDR3 reads TGCGCCAGCAGCCAAAATTCGGCAACAGGGGGTGGCTACACCTTC. This translates into CASSQNSATGGGYTF.

The chain is built from TRBV15 and TRBJ1-6, with 7 bases lining up with TRBD1. From germline, CDR1 is LNHNV and CDR2 YYDKDF (reference sequence). The CDR3 loop spans 15 amino acids. J gave up 8 bases and V 1 base, and 5 bases lay outside the gene matches. CDR3: CATSRATGRDSPLHF. CDR3 sequence (DNA): TGTGCCACCAGCAGAGCGACAGGGCGAGATTCACCCCTCCACTTT. The variable domain in full, with the rest retrieved from reference TRBV15 and TRBJ1-6, is DAMVIQNPRYQVTQFGKPVTLSCSQTLNHNVMYWYQQKSSQAPKLLFHYYDKDFNNEADTPDNFQSRRPNTSFCFLDIRSPGLGDTAMYLCATSRATGRDSPLHFGNGTRLTVT.

V and J are TRBV27 and TRBJ2-3, with TRBD2 matching 10 bases. This CDR3 spans 15 amino acids. Per the germline V gene, CDR1 is MNHEY and CDR2 is SMNVEV (reference sequence). With 8 bases clipped from V and 3 bases from J, the junction kept 8 bases outside the gene matches. In nucleotides, the CDR3 is TGTGCCAGCGGACATAGCGGGAGGAGGACAGATACGCAGTATTTT. Translation gives CASGHSGRRTDTQYF.

This rearrangement joins TRBV11-2 to TRBJ1-1; D is perhaps TRBD1 (6 bases). With 5 bases removed from V and 7 bases from J, the gap between germline ends came to 11 bases. The CDR3 loop spans 12 amino acids. Germline V CDR1 and CDR2: SGHAT, FQNNGV. CDR3 amino acids: CASSAQGHEAFF. In nucleotides, the CDR3 is TGTGCCAGCAGCGCTCAGGGACATGAAGCTTTCTTT.

Only a few counts were recorded for this clone. DNA of the CDR3: TGTGCCAGCAGTTTACAAGCGGGAGGGTTTGGGGATACGCAGTATTTT. Its translation is CASSLQAGGFGDTQYF. This chain uses TRBV27 with TRBJ2-3; 10 bases agree with TRBD2. The CDR3 is 16 amino acids. CDR1 is MNHEY and CDR2 is SMNVEV in the germline V gene (reference sequence). The V segment lost 2 bases and the J segment 6 bases; nucleotides outside the gene matches: 8.